This T cell receptor beta chain was captured by sequencing in a study of Graves' ophthalmopathy and Graves' hyperthyroidism. Study-level information: Absence of ophthalmopathy within 18 months of follow-up defined stable hyperthyroidism. Broader study findings: Sensitivity reached roughly 71% and specificity 72.22% when the model predicted ophthalmopathy progression. Among expanded thyroid clonotypes above 0.001 frequency, most also occurred in blood.

Using RNA transcripts, the TCR beta CDR3 regions were amplified. HTBI primers primed a first-round RT-PCR, and a second-round multiplex PCR followed. From the multiplex PCR reads, TCRdb called clonotypes with MiXCR, one entry per CDR3 protein. The sample has some 1.1 million distinct CDR3 sequences; about two fifths are singletons. A remark on this clonotype: No antigen is known for it.

The germline V and J ends were trimmed by 8 bases and 4 bases, with 20 bases remaining between them. Germline loops: CDR1 SQVTM, CDR2 ANQGSEA. There are 14 residues in the CDR3. Each diagnosis was determined on the basis of clinical symptoms, serum thyroxine, TRAb, thyroid ultrasound and orbital computed tomography. The chain recombines TRBV29-1 with TRBJ1-2, with D perhaps TRBD1 (6 bases). The sequenced material came from peripheral blood or thyroid tissue (not recorded which). The clonotype originates from an adult man with Graves' hyperthyroidism. The DNA for the CDR3 is TGCAGCAGTTTAGACCAAACAGGGCTCTATGGCTACACCTTC. It encodes CSSLDQTGLYGYTF.